The 9 T cell receptor beta chains presented below share a single source sample, sequenced in a study of response to subunit inactivated influenza vaccine. TCRdb reprocessed the RT-PCR reads with MiXCR, giving one entry per CDR3 protein. There are over 150,000 distinct CDR3 sequences in the sample; about 10% occur only once, and about 40% lies in the top ten. Material: CD8+ T cells sorted from PBMCs, obtained about 23 months after vaccination. All receptors derive from a man between 45 and 75 years old who received an inactivated influenza vaccine.

A few counts support this clonotype. The chain recombines TRBV4-3 with TRBJ2-5; D unresolved. CDR3 length: 14 amino acids. Trimming stripped 1 base from V and 1 base from J, with 7 bases between. In germline, CDR1 is LGHNA, CDR2 YSLEER. Here the CDR3 reads CASSQGTVQETQYF. The DNA of the CDR3 is TGCGCCAGCAGCCAAGGGACGGTCCAAGAGACCCAGTACTTC.

The J gene is TRBJ2-1, the V gene TRBV7-9; TRBD2 is a possible D gene (6 bases). Trimming left V 5 bases short and J 0 bases short, with 17 bases between. In germline, CDR1 is SEHNR, CDR2 FQNEAQ (reference sequence). The CDR3 is 17 residues long. The CDR3: CASSPHGGVSSYNEQFF. The CDR3, as DNA: TGTGCCAGCAGCCCCCATGGCGGGGTCAGCTCCTACAATGAGCAGTTCTTC.

The V call is TRBV7-2, the J call TRBJ2-2; D assignment may be TRBD1 or TRBD2 (6 bases each). Between the trimmed V and J ends, which lost 3 bases and 6 bases, there was a span of 11 bases. This CDR3 has 14 residues. Germline V CDR1 and CDR2: SGHTA, FQGNSA. The CDR3 DNA follows: TGTGCCAGCAGCTTTTGGGGGGCAGCCGGGGAGCTGTTTTTT. It specifies CASSFWGAAGELFF.

This clonotype showed up many times. The chain has TRBV6-5 and TRBJ2-2, with 8 nucleotides matching TRBD2. The germline gives CDR1 MNHEY, CDR2 SVGAGI. V lost 2 bases to trimming and J lost 9 bases; unmatched junction nucleotides: 5. The CDR3 runs to 14 residues. The CDR3 DNA sequence: TGTGCCAGCAGTTACGTCCTAGCGGGTCGGGAGCTGTTTTTT. Translation gives CASSYVLAGRELFF.

The chain employs TRBV6-5 and TRBJ2-3; TRBD1 matches 7 bases. The V segment lost 2 bases and the J segment 0 bases; nucleotides outside the gene matches: 2. The CDR3 is 15 residues long. Looked up from germline, CDR1 is MNHEY and CDR2 is SVGAGI. This CDR3 is CASSYPGGSTDTQYF. The CDR3, as DNA: TGTGCCAGCAGTTACCCAGGGGGTAGCACAGATACGCAGTATTTT.

The chain carries TRBV3-1 and TRBJ1-1; 7 bases match TRBD1. There are 15 residues in the CDR3. Germline V gives CDR1 LGHDT, CDR2 YNNKEL (reference sequence). Trimming cost V 1 base and J 1 base; bases outside gene matches: 3. This CDR3 is CASSQVGTANTEAFF. The CDR3 coding sequence is TGTGCCAGCAGCCAAGTCGGGACAGCGAACACTGAAGCTTTCTTT.

The genes are TRBV25-1 and TRBJ2-5, with 8 positions matching TRBD1. After removal of 11 bases from V and 3 bases from J, the junction contained 2 bases not matched to a gene. CDR3 length: 11 amino acids. Germline CDR1 and CDR2: MGHDK and SYGVNS. The CDR3 DNA is TGTGCCTTGGGACAGGAAGAGACCCAGTACTTC. It translates to CALGQEETQYF.

This chain connects TRBV7-9 to TRBJ2-5; D call uncertain. Trimming cost V 1 base and J 4 bases, with 10 bases left between them. Germline loops: CDR1 SEHNR, CDR2 FQNEAQ (reference sequence). The CDR3 has 14 amino acids. CDR3 bases: TGTGCCAGCAGCTTAGTAGCACGGCCAGAGACCCAGTACTTC. Translating gives CASSLVARPETQYF.

This clonotype was counted ten times or more. The chain is built from TRBV29-1 and TRBJ2-1; D perhaps matches TRBD2 (6 bases). CDR1 is SQVTM, CDR2 ANQGSEA, per germline. The CDR3 covers 15 residues. The germline V and J ends were trimmed by 1 base and 6 bases, with 16 bases remaining between them. CDR3 DNA sequence: TGCAGCGTTGAAGGAGGGGAGGCCGCTGGCAATGAGCAGTTCTTC. The encoded protein is CSVEGGEAAGNEQFF.